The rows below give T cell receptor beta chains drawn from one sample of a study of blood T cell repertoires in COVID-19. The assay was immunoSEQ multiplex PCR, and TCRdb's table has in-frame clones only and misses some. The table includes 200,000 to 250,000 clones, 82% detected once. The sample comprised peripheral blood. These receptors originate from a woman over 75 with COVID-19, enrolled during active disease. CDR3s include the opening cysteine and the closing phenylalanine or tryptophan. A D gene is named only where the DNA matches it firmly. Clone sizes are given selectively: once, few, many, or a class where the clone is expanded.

CDR3: CASEGTGGPGTEAFF
DNA: TGTGCCAGCGAAGGGACAGGGGGCCCGGGCACTGAAGCTTTCTTT
D: TRBD1
size: -
V: TRBV2
J: TRBJ1-1

CDR3: CAWSEEGMNNQPQHF
DNA: TGTGCCTGGAGTGAAGAGGGAATGAACAATCAGCCCCAGCATTTT
D: -
size: -
V: TRBV30
J: TRBJ1-5

CDR3: CASSVRQGRTDTQYF
DNA: TGTGCCAGCAGCGTTCGACAGGGTCGGACAGATACGCAGTATTTT
D: TRBD1
size: -
V: TRBV9
J: TRBJ2-3

CDR3: CSVARWESIDTQYF
DNA: TGCAGCGTTGCCCGGTGGGAGAGTATAGATACGCAGTATTTT
D: -
size: -
V: TRBV29-1
J: TRBJ2-3

CDR3: CASSFVQVQGLGANVLTF
DNA: TGTGCCAGCAGCTTTGTACAGGTCCAGGGGCTTGGGGCCAACGTCCTGACTTTC
D: -
size: -
V: TRBV11-2
J: TRBJ2-6

CDR3: CATSTSSRGEVNQPQHF
DNA: TGTGCCACCAGCACATCATCCAGGGGCGAGGTCAATCAGCCCCAGCATTTT
D: -
size: -
V: TRBV15
J: TRBJ1-5

CDR3: CSAIGGMEQYF
DNA: TGCAGTGCTATAGGCGGAATGGAGCAGTACTTC
D: -
size: -
V: TRBV20-1
J: TRBJ2-7

CDR3: CASSKTTGEAFF
DNA: TGTGCCAGCAGTAAAACAACGGGGGAAGCTTTCTTT
D: -
size: -
V: TRBV27
J: TRBJ1-1

CDR3: CASPFDGGLGGNQPQHF
DNA: TGCGCCAGCCCCTTTGACGGGGGGCTCGGAGGCAATCAGCCCCAGCATTTT
D: -
size: -
V: TRBV23-1
J: TRBJ1-5

CDR3: CASSDDRAYGYTF
DNA: TGTGCCAGCAGTGACGACAGGGCCTATGGCTACACCTTC
D: TRBD1
size: -
V: TRBV2
J: TRBJ1-2

CDR3: CASSFDRGYGYTF
DNA: TGCGCCAGCAGCTTCGACAGGGGCTATGGCTACACCTTC
D: TRBD1
size: -
V: TRBV5-1
J: TRBJ1-2

CDR3: CASRPGLNRLNTIYF
DNA: TGTGCCAGCAGACCGGGATTAAACCGCCTTAACACCATATATTTT
D: -
size: -
V: TRBV6-6
J: TRBJ1-3

CDR3: CASSYVGGRGRTGELFF
DNA: TGTGCCAGCAGTTACGTCGGGGGACGAGGGAGGACCGGGGAGCTGTTTTTT
D: -
size: -
V: TRBV6-2/TRBV6-3
J: TRBJ2-2

CDR3: CASSYSGQRYGYTF
DNA: TGTGCCAGCAGTTACTCTGGACAGCGCTATGGCTACACCTTC
D: -
size: -
V: TRBV6-6
J: TRBJ1-2

CDR3: CASSIAIYGYTF
DNA: TGTGCCAGTAGTATCGCGATCTATGGCTACACCTTC
D: -
size: -
V: TRBV19
J: TRBJ1-2

CDR3: CATSRGMGSSGANVLTF
DNA: TGTGCCACCAGCAGAGGAATGGGGAGCTCTGGGGCCAACGTCCTGACTTTC
D: -
size: -
V: TRBV15
J: TRBJ2-6

CDR3: CAWSEGQFGISSSGNTIYF
DNA: TGTGCCTGGAGTGAGGGGCAATTTGGGATCTCGAGCTCTGGAAACACCATATATTTT
D: -
size: -
V: TRBV30
J: TRBJ1-3

CDR3: CASSLGTSQTNEKLFF
DNA: TGTGCCAGCAGCTTAGGGACATCCCAAACTAATGAAAAACTGTTTTTT
D: -
size: few
V: TRBV11-2
J: TRBJ1-4

CDR3: CASSFRPSNEKLFF
DNA: TGTGCCAGCAGCTTCAGGCCCTCTAATGAAAAACTGTTTTTT
D: -
size: -
V: TRBV5-8
J: TRBJ1-4

CDR3: CASSGGQGARAFF
DNA: TGTGCCAGCAGCGGCGGACAGGGGGCGCGAGCTTTCTTT
D: TRBD1
size: -
V: TRBV9
J: TRBJ1-1

CDR3: CASSLNTGNYGYTF
DNA: TGTGCCAGCAGCTTAAATACAGGGAACTATGGCTACACCTTC
D: -
size: -
V: TRBV7-8
J: TRBJ1-2

CDR3: CASSYNVVRDQPQHF
DNA: TGTGCCAGCAGTTACAACGTGGTCAGGGATCAGCCCCAGCATTTT
D: -
size: -
V: TRBV6-2/TRBV6-3
J: TRBJ1-5

CDR3: CASSLTGDSNQPQHF
DNA: TGTGCCAGCAGCTTAACAGGAGATAGCAATCAGCCCCAGCATTTT
D: -
size: -
V: TRBV7-3
J: TRBJ1-5

CDR3: CASRQGGNQPQHF
DNA: TGTGCCAGCAGACAGGGTGGAAATCAGCCCCAGCATTTT
D: -
size: -
V: TRBV28
J: TRBJ1-5

CDR3: CASSDRRSGANVLTF
DNA: TGTGCCAGCAGTGACAGGAGGTCTGGGGCCAACGTCCTGACTTTC
D: -
size: -
V: TRBV6-4
J: TRBJ2-6

CDR3: CASTRGEANEQYF
DNA: TGCGCCAGCACGCGCGGGGAGGCCAACGAGCAGTACTTC
D: -
size: -
V: TRBV5-1
J: TRBJ2-7

CDR3: CASSMSAGRPNYGYTF
DNA: TGTGCCAGTAGTATGTCGGCAGGGAGGCCTAACTATGGCTACACCTTC
D: -
size: -
V: TRBV19
J: TRBJ1-2

CDR3: CATGVPLNTEAFF
DNA: TGTGCCACGGGCGTACCCCTCAACACTGAAGCTTTCTTT
D: -
size: -
V: TRBV24-1
J: TRBJ1-1

CDR3: CASSVAPGGQANYGYTF
DNA: TGTGCCAGCAGCGTAGCTCCTGGGGGACAGGCTAACTATGGCTACACCTTC
D: TRBD1
size: -
V: TRBV9
J: TRBJ1-2

CDR3: CASSEQVRGPETQYF
DNA: TGTGCCAGCAGTGAACAGGTCAGGGGGCCGGAGACCCAGTACTTC
D: TRBD1
size: -
V: TRBV6-1
J: TRBJ2-5

CDR3: CASKERETGELFF
DNA: TGCGCCAGCAAGGAACGGGAGACCGGGGAGCTGTTTTTT
D: -
size: -
V: TRBV5-1
J: TRBJ2-2

CDR3: CASSLDRENNQPQHF
DNA: TGTGCCAGCAGTTTGGACAGGGAGAACAATCAGCCCCAGCATTTT
D: TRBD1
size: -
V: TRBV7-2
J: TRBJ1-5

CDR3: CASSPPDRPYNEQFF
DNA: TGTGCCAGCAGCCCTCCGGACAGGCCGTACAATGAGCAGTTCTTC
D: TRBD1
size: -
V: TRBV3-1/TRBV3-2
J: TRBJ2-1

CDR3: CASSPPDKNTEAFF
DNA: TGTGCCAGCTCACCTCCGGACAAGAACACTGAAGCTTTCTTT
D: -
size: few
V: TRBV18
J: TRBJ1-1

CDR3: CASSYSNFGSYEQYF
DNA: TGTGCCAGCAGTTACTCGAATTTCGGTTCCTACGAGCAGTACTTC
D: -
size: -
V: TRBV6-5
J: TRBJ2-7

CDR3: CASSKGGRDYGYTF
DNA: TGTGCCAGCAGCAAAGGGGGCAGAGACTATGGCTACACCTTC
D: -
size: few
V: TRBV21-1
J: TRBJ1-2

CDR3: CASSFDSGLGTQYF
DNA: TGTGCCAGCAGCTTCGATAGCGGGTTGGGGACCCAGTACTTC
D: TRBD2
size: -
V: TRBV5-8
J: TRBJ2-5

CDR3: CASSLAFPRGPSPLHF
DNA: TGTGCCAGCAGCTTAGCTTTTCCAAGAGGCCCTTCACCCCTCCACTTT
D: -
size: -
V: TRBV11-2
J: TRBJ1-6

CDR3: CASTLTGKGTEAFF
DNA: TGTGCCAGCACCCTGACAGGGAAGGGCACTGAAGCTTTCTTT
D: TRBD1
size: -
V: TRBV6-5
J: TRBJ1-1

CDR3: CASSDSSGRRDTQYF
DNA: TGTGCCAGCAGTGACTCTAGCGGGAGAAGGGATACGCAGTATTTT
D: TRBD2
size: few
V: TRBV2
J: TRBJ2-3

CDR3: CASSRDSGNSPLHF
DNA: TGTGCCAGCAGCCGGGACTCCGGTAATTCACCCCTCCACTTT
D: -
size: -
V: TRBV7-3
J: TRBJ1-6

CDR3: CASSRPTGGNTEAFF
DNA: TGTGCCAGCAGCCGACCGACAGGCGGGAACACTGAAGCTTTCTTT
D: -
size: -
V: TRBV5-4
J: TRBJ1-1

CDR3: CASSVVPGGLMNTEAFF
DNA: TGTGCCAGCAGCGTAGTCCCAGGGGGTTTAATGAACACTGAAGCTTTCTTT
D: TRBD1
size: -
V: TRBV9
J: TRBJ1-1

CDR3: CASSKINASRCREAFF
DNA: TGTGCCAGCAGCAAAATTAACGCGTCCAGGTGCCGGGAGGCTTTCTTT
D: -
size: -
V: TRBV21-1
J: TRBJ1-1

CDR3: CASSFGGLGEKLFF
DNA: TGTGCCAGCAGCTTCGGGGGGCTGGGGGAAAAACTGTTTTTT
D: -
size: -
V: TRBV5-4
J: TRBJ1-4

CDR3: CASSLQSGGAAEAFF
DNA: TGTGCCAGCAGCTTACAATCGGGGGGCGCCGCTGAAGCTTTCTTT
D: -
size: -
V: TRBV7-2
J: TRBJ1-1

CDR3: CASTLDGTGGITEAFF
DNA: TGCGCCAGCACCCTAGACGGGACAGGGGGCATCACTGAAGCTTTCTTT
D: TRBD1
size: few
V: TRBV5-1
J: TRBJ1-1

CDR3: CASSLTRENEQFF
DNA: TGTGCCAGTAGTTTGACTAGGGAGAATGAGCAGTTCTTC
D: -
size: -
V: TRBV19
J: TRBJ2-1

CDR3: CASSLDARVIIGELFF
DNA: TGCGCCAGCAGCTTGGATGCCAGGGTAATAATCGGGGAGCTGTTTTTT
D: -
size: -
V: TRBV5-1
J: TRBJ2-2

CDR3: CASSRGQYNEQFF
DNA: TGTGCCAGCAGCCGGGGTCAATACAATGAGCAGTTCTTC
D: -
size: -
V: TRBV6-5
J: TRBJ2-1

CDR3: CASSIFRTGHRQEGSYGYTF
DNA: TGTGCCAGTAGTATTTTCCGGACAGGGCACAGGCAAGAAGGATCCTATGGCTACACCTTC
D: TRBD1
size: -
V: TRBV19
J: TRBJ1-2

CDR3: CASSLAINMNTEAFF
DNA: TGCGCCAGCAGCTTGGCCATCAACATGAACACTGAAGCTTTCTTT
D: -
size: -
V: TRBV5-1
J: TRBJ1-1